Listed here are 26 T cell receptor beta chains from one sample, sequenced in a study of blood T cell repertoires in COVID-19. Clones were read by immunoSEQ multiplex PCR, and TCRdb kept only the in-frame ones, dropping some. The sample carries about 110,000 clones, just over 85% recorded once. The sample taken for sequencing was peripheral blood. These receptors came from a human donor in a cohort sampled during active COVID-19.

This clone was picked up one time. V usage is TRBV18 and J usage is TRBJ2-7; D might be TRBD1 (5 bases). The CDR3 is 13 residues long. With 2 bases removed from V and 3 bases from J, the gap between germline ends came to 8 bases. Per the germline V gene, CDR1 is KGHSH and CDR2 is LQKENI. The CDR3 sequence is CASSPSTDYEQYF. In nucleotides, the CDR3 is TGTGCCAGCTCACCATCGACAGACTACGAGCAGTACTTC.

The chain combines TRBV30 with TRBJ1-2, with 7 bases fitting TRBD1. The germline V gene has CDR1 GTSNPN and CDR2 SVGIG (reference sequence). J gave up 4 bases and V 3 bases, and 11 bases lay outside the gene matches. The CDR3 runs to 15 residues. This CDR3 is CAWSARTGGLYGYTF. The CDR3 DNA is TGTGCCTGGAGCGCCCGGACAGGCGGGCTCTATGGCTACACCTTC.

The chain couples TRBV3-1 (or the pseudogene TRBV3-2) to TRBJ2-3; 14 bases line up with TRBD2. With 4 bases clipped from V and 4 bases from J, the junction kept 7 bases outside the gene matches. Germline lookup yields CDR1 LGHDT and CDR2 YNNKEL (reference sequence). This CDR3 is built from 17 residues. The CDR3 spells CASSPGLAGVFADTQYF. The CDR3 DNA sequence: TGTGCCAGCAGCCCGGGACTAGCGGGAGTTTTTGCAGATACGCAGTATTTT.

In this sample, this clone turned up once. The chain links TRBV19 to TRBJ2-7; D possibly corresponds to TRBD1 (6 bases). The germline V gene encodes CDR1 LNHDA and CDR2 SQIVND (reference sequence). The V end was cut by 9 bases, the J end by 0 bases, with 15 bases between. The CDR3 is made up of 14 amino acids. This CDR3 reads CASARDTISYEQYF. The CDR3 DNA reads as TGTGCCAGCGCGAGGGACACCATCTCCTACGAGCAGTACTTC.

The gene calls are TRBV5-1 and TRBJ2-1, with 10 bases lining up with TRBD2. Germline CDR1 SGHRS, CDR2 YFSETQ. With V trimmed by 4 bases and J by 6 bases, 4 bases remained unmatched. The CDR3 sequence is 14 residues long. The CDR3 here is CASSSGGAGNEQFF. In DNA, the CDR3 is TGCGCCAGCAGCAGCGGGGGGGCGGGCAATGAGCAGTTCTTC.

This clone was found once. The chain is built from TRBV3-1 (or the pseudogene TRBV3-2) and TRBJ1-6, with D hard to call. V lost 3 bases, J lost 7 bases, and 13 bases lay in between. This CDR3 contains 15 residues. CDR1 and CDR2 from the germline V gene are LGHDT and YNNKEL (reference sequence). For the CDR3, the DNA is TGTGCCAGCAGCCACGACTTCGCCCCCAATTCACCCCTCCACTTT. It specifies CASSHDFAPNSPLHF.

The J gene is TRBJ1-2, the V gene TRBV28; the D is unclear. The CDR3 contains 12 residues. Germline V lookup: CDR1 MDHEN, CDR2 SYDVKM. V was clipped by 5 bases and J by 4 bases, with 8 bases between them. The CDR3 sequence is CASSPHSYGYTF. CDR3 in DNA: TGTGCCAGCAGTCCACACAGCTATGGCTACACCTTC.

The chain joins TRBV19 to TRBJ1-1; 9 positions agree with TRBD1. V was clipped by 5 bases and J by 5 bases; unmatched bases: 6. The CDR3 spans 14 residues. Germline CDR1 reads LNHDA; CDR2 reads SQIVND (reference sequence). This chain's CDR3 is CASSAGQGRTEAFF. The CDR3 coding sequence is TGTGCCAGTAGTGCGGGACAGGGAAGAACTGAAGCTTTCTTT.

This chain links TRBV7-9 with TRBJ2-1, with D hard to call. Deletions cut 8 bases from V and 6 bases from J, with 8 bases between. CDR3 size: 11 residues. CDR1 SEHNR and CDR2 FQNEAQ come from the germline V gene (reference sequence). The CDR3 loop reads CASPSGNEQFF. The CDR3 DNA reads as TGTGCCAGCCCCTCGGGCAATGAGCAGTTCTTC.

This chain joins TRBV4-1 and TRBJ1-5; 7 bases map to TRBD1. V was clipped by 8 bases and J by 1 base; unmatched bases: 5. This CDR3 spans 14 amino acids. The germline gives CDR1 MGHRA, CDR2 YSYEKL. CDR3 nucleotide sequence: TGCGCCAGCGGACAACAGGGGAGCAATCAGCCCCAGCATTTT. Its translation is CASGQQGSNQPQHF.

This sequence joins TRBV19 and TRBJ2-7; D remains unclear. The CDR3 contains 14 residues. With 1 base removed from V and 5 bases from J, the gap between germline ends came to 12 bases. CDR1 and CDR2 from the germline V gene are LNHDA and SQIVND (reference sequence). The DNA of the CDR3 is TGTGCCAGTAGTATAGGTAACTCGGAGAACGAGCAGTACTTC. This encodes CASSIGNSENEQYF.

The chain links TRBV6-1 to TRBJ1-1; no reliable D call. The CDR3 is 16 residues long. With 2 bases removed from V and 0 bases from J, the gap between germline ends came to 13 bases. Germline lookup yields CDR1 MNHNS and CDR2 SASEGT. CDR3 sequence: CASSENPLRVNTEAFF. Here the CDR3 DNA reads TGTGCCAGCAGTGAAAACCCATTACGAGTGAACACTGAAGCTTTCTTT.

The V gene is TRBV6-2 or TRBV6-3, the J gene TRBJ1-1; 8 nucleotides line up with TRBD1. This CDR3 has 14 amino acids. Germline V gives CDR1 MNHEY, CDR2 SVGEGT. J lost 11 bases, V lost 2 bases, and 10 bases had no gene match. This chain's CDR3 is CASSYDRGPDGAFF. In nucleotides, the CDR3 is TGTGCCAGCAGTTACGACAGGGGCCCCGACGGTGCTTTCTTT.

The CDR3 region is CASSFLAESEQFF. CDR3 DNA: TGTGCCAGCAGTTTTCTAGCGGAGAGCGAGCAGTTCTTC. The chain is built from TRBV27 and TRBJ2-1; 7 nucleotides agree with TRBD2. V was pared by 3 bases and J by 10 bases, with 6 bases of the junction left unmatched. The CDR3 runs to 13 residues. Germline V gives CDR1 MNHEY, CDR2 SMNVEV (reference sequence).

The CDR3 sequence is CASSFGLAGSSYEQYF. CDR3 in DNA: TGTGCCAGCAGCTTCGGACTAGCGGGGAGCTCCTACGAGCAGTACTTC. This chain joins TRBV7-2 and TRBJ2-7; 12 bases align to TRBD2. Per germline, CDR1 SGHTA and CDR2 FQGNSA. With 3 bases clipped from V and 0 bases from J, the junction kept 3 bases outside the gene matches. The CDR3 is 16 amino acids.

The V call is TRBV10-3, the J call TRBJ2-4; the D gene is possibly TRBD2 (5 bases). CDR3 length: 15 amino acids. V lost 0 bases and J lost 8, with 14 bases in between. Germline V gene data show CDR1 as ENHRY and CDR2 as SYGVKD. CDR3 sequence (DNA): TGTGCCATCAGTGAGTCGGTTATAGCGACGGACATTCAGTACTTC. Protein product: CAISESVIATDIQYF.

The chain is built from TRBV5-1 and TRBJ1-6; D is undetermined. V lost 0 bases and J lost 2, with 9 bases in between. CDR3 length equals 16 residues. Per the germline V gene, CDR1 is SGHRS and CDR2 is YFSETQ. CDR3 region: CASSLDGGPYNSPLHF. For the CDR3, the DNA is TGCGCCAGCAGCTTGGACGGTGGGCCCTATAATTCACCCCTCCACTTT.

The genes are TRBV5-4 and TRBJ1-4; weak D call: TRBD1 (6 bases). V gave up 2 bases and J gave up 8 bases, with 13 bases separating them. The CDR3 spans 14 residues. The germline gives CDR1 SGHNT, CDR2 YYREEE (reference sequence). Here the CDR3 reads CASSFYGGTEKLFF. The CDR3 nucleotides are TGTGCCAGCAGCTTTTATGGGGGCACGGAAAAACTGTTTTTT.

The genes are TRBV25-1 and TRBJ2-5, with D uncertain. The CDR3 loop spans 14 amino acids. In germline, CDR1 is MGHDK, CDR2 SYGVNS. V was cut by 1 base and J by 0 bases, with 6 bases left in between. CDR3 DNA: TGTGCCAGCAGTGAATTGGCCTACCAAGAGACCCAGTACTTC. Translated: CASSELAYQETQYF.

The chain carries TRBV6-1 and TRBJ2-7; D is perhaps TRBD1 (5 bases). Per germline, CDR1 MNHNS and CDR2 SASEGT. The CDR3 contains 13 residues. Trimming removed 3 bases at V and 2 bases at J, with 8 bases between. CDR3 protein: CASSESGTYEQYF. The CDR3 coding sequence is TGTGCCAGCAGTGAGTCAGGGACCTACGAGCAGTACTTC.

The chain joins TRBV3-1 (or the pseudogene TRBV3-2) to TRBJ1-2; TRBD1 agrees at 8 bases. Germline V CDR1 and CDR2: LGHDT, YNNKEL (reference sequence). V lost 1 base, J lost 6 bases, and 4 bases stayed unmatched. This CDR3 has 14 residues. The CDR3 region is CASSQAGQGNGYTF. The DNA of the CDR3 is TGTGCCAGCAGCCAAGCAGGACAGGGAAATGGCTACACCTTC.

The V call is TRBV28, the J call TRBJ2-5; 8 positions agree with TRBD1. The CDR3 totals 14 residues. In germline, CDR1 is MDHEN, CDR2 SYDVKM. Losses at the gene ends were 4 bases for V and 5 bases for J; bases not matched to a gene: 6. CDR3 nucleotide sequence: TGTGCCAGCAGTTCAGTCAGGGGGCCGGAGACCCAGTACTTC. Amino acids: CASSSVRGPETQYF.

This clone ranks as medium-sized (0.01 to 0.1%). The CDR3 DNA is TGTGCCAGCACCGCCGGCCCAGGGGCAACTAATGAAAAACTGTTTTTT. Its translation: CASTAGPGATNEKLFF. J is TRBJ1-4 and V is TRBV5-6; a weak D match, TRBD1 (6 bases). The CDR3 contains 16 residues. Per the germline V gene, CDR1 is SGHDT and CDR2 is YYEEEE. V lost 6 bases, J lost 0 bases, and 15 bases lay in between. Supplemented by reference TRBV5-6 and TRBJ1-4, the full variable domain reads DAGVTQSPTHLIKTRGQQVTLRCSPKSGHDTVSWYQQALGQGPQFIFQYYEEEERQRGNFPDRFSGHQFPNYSSELNVNALLLGDSALYLCASTAGPGATNEKLFFGSGTQLSVL.

The chain carries TRBV6-5 and TRBJ2-5; D might be TRBD1 (6 bases). CDR1 and CDR2 (germline): MNHEY, SVGAGI. The germline V and J ends were trimmed by 5 bases and 1 base, with 14 bases remaining between them. This CDR3 contains 15 residues. This CDR3 is CASSPTQGIQETQYF. The CDR3 DNA reads as TGTGCCAGCAGTCCTACTCAGGGGATCCAAGAGACCCAGTACTTC.

V and J are TRBV2 and TRBJ2-5, with 10 bases that match TRBD2. From germline, CDR1 is SNHLY and CDR2 FYNNEI. CDR3 length: 15 residues. The trim removed 3 bases at V and 7 bases at J, leaving 8 bases unmatched. CDR3 protein: CASSDLAGGLGTQYF. Written as DNA, the CDR3 is TGTGCCAGCAGTGATTTAGCGGGGGGCCTCGGGACCCAGTACTTC.

This clone appeared once. This sequence joins TRBV5-6 and TRBJ1-1; D gene unclear. The CDR3 runs 13 residues. Germline assignment: CDR1 SGHDT and CDR2 YYEEEE. V was cut by 0 bases and J by 2 bases, with 5 bases left in between. CDR3 bases: TGTGCCAGCAGCTTGGCAGGAAACACTGAAGCTTTCTTT. Translation: CASSLAGNTEAFF.